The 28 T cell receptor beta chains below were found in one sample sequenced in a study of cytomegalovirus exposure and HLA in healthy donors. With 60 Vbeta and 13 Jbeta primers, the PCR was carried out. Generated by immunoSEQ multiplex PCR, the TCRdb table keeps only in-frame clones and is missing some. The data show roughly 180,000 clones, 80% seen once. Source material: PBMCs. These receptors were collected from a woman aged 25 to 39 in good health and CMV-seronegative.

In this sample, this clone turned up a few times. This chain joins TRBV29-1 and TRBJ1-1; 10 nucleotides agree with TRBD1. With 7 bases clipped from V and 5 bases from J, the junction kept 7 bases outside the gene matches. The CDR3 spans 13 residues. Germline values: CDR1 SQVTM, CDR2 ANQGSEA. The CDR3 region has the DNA TGCAGCGGGGGACAGGGGAGTCGGACTGAAGCTTTCTTT. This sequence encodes CSGGQGSRTEAFF.

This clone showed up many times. The CDR3 DNA follows: TGCGCCAGCAGCATGTCGGACACGTCCTACGAGCAGTACTTC. It codes for CASSMSDTSYEQYF. This chain links TRBV5-1 with TRBJ2-7; D possibly corresponds to TRBD1 (5 bases). The germline CDR1 and CDR2 sequences are SGHRS and YFSETQ. V was shortened by 4 bases and J by 1 base, with 12 bases between the two germline ends. The CDR3 consists of 14 residues.

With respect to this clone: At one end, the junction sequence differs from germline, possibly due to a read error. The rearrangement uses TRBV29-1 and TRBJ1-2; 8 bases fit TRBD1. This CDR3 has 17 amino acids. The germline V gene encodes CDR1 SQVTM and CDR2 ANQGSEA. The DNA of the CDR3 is TGCAGCGTTTCCAAGACTCGGGTCCTGGACAGGGAGAATGGCTACATCTTC. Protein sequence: CSVSKTRVLDRENGYIF.

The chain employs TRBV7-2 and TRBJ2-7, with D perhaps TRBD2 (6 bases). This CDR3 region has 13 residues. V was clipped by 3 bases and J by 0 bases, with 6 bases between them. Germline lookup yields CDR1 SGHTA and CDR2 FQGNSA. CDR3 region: CASSFGSSYEQYF. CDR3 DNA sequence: TGTGCCAGCAGCTTCGGGAGCTCCTACGAGCAGTACTTC.

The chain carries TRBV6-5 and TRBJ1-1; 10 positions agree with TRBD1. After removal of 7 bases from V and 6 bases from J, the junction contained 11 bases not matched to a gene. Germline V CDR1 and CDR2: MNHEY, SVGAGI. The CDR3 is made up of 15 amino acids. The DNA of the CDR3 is TGTGCCAGCACCCCGACAGGGGGCTCGGTCTCTGAAGCTTTCTTT. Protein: CASTPTGGSVSEAFF.

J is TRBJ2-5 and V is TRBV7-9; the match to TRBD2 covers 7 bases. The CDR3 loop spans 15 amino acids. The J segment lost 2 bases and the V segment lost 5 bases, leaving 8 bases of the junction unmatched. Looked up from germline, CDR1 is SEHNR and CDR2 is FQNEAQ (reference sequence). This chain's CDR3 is CASSSRGEIQETQYF. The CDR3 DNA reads TGTGCCAGCAGCAGCCGGGGGGAAATACAAGAGACCCAGTACTTC.

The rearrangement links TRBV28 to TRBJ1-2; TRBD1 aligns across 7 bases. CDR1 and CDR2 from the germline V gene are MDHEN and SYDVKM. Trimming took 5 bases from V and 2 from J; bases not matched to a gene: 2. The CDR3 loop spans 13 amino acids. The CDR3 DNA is TGTGCCAGCAGTCCGGGACAGAACTATGGCTACACCTTC. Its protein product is CASSPGQNYGYTF.

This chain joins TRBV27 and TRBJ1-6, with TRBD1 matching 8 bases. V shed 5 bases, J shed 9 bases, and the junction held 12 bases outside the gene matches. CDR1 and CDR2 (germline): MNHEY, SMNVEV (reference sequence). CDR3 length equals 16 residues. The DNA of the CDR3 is TGTGCCAGCAGTCCCCGGACAGGGCGGTGGCGTTCACCCCTCCACTTT. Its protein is CASSPRTGRWRSPLHF.

The CDR3 bases are TGTGCCAGCAGCCCGGACAGGCCCGATCAGCCCCAGCATTTT. Translation gives CASSPDRPDQPQHF. This chain connects TRBV7-2 to TRBJ1-5; TRBD1 aligns across 7 bases. V lost 5 bases and J lost 5; bases outside the gene matches: 6. The CDR3 runs 14 residues. Germline assignment: CDR1 SGHTA and CDR2 FQGNSA.

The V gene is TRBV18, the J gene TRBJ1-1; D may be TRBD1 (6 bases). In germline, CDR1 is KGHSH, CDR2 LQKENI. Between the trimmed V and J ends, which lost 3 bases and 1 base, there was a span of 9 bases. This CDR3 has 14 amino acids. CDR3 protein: CASSPLGANTEAFF. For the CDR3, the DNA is TGTGCCAGCTCACCTTTGGGGGCGAACACTGAAGCTTTCTTT.

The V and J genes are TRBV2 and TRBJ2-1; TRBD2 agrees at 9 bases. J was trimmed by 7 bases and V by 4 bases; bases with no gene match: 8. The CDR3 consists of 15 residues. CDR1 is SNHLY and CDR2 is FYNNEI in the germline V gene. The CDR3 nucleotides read TGTGCCAGCAGTGTGTTGCGGGGGGGAATAAATGAGCAGTTCTTC. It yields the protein CASSVLRGGINEQFF.

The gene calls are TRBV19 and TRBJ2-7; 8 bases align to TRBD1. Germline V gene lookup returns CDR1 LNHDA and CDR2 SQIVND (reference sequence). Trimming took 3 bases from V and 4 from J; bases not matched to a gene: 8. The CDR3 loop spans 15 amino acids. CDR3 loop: CASSISGQDLYEQYF. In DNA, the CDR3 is TGTGCCAGTAGTATTTCGGGACAGGATTTGTACGAGCAGTACTTC.

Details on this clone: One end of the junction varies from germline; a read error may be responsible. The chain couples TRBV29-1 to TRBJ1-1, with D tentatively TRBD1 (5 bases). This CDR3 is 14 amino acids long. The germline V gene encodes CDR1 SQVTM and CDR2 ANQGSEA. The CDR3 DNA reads TGCAGCGTTGAAGACCCGGGGGGGAACACTGATGCTTTCTTT. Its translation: CSVEDPGGNTDAFF.

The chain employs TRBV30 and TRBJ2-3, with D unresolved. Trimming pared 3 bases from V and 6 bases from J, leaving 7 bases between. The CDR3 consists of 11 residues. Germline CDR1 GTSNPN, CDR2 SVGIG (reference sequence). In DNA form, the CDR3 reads TGTGCCTGGAGCCCCTATGATACGCAGTATTTT. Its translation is CAWSPYDTQYF.

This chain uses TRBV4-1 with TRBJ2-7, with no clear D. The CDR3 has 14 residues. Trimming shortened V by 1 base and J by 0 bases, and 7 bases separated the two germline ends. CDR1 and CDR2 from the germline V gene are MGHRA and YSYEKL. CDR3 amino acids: CASSQGPHSYEQYF. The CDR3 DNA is TGCGCCAGCAGCCAAGGGCCACACTCCTACGAGCAGTACTTC.

DNA of the CDR3: TGTGCCAGCAGCTATGGACTAGCCGAAGAGACCCAGTACTTC. This gives the protein CASSYGLAEETQYF. The chain links TRBV7-6 to TRBJ2-5, with 8 bases that match TRBD2. Germline CDR1 reads SGHVS; CDR2 reads FNYEAQ. There are 14 residues in the CDR3. J lost 3 bases, V lost 4 bases, and 4 bases had no gene match. Based on the CDR3 plus reference TRBV7-6 and TRBJ2-5, the full variable domain is GAGVSQSPRYKVTKRGQDVALRCDPISGHVSLYWYRQALGQGPEFLTYFNYEAQQDKSGLPNDRFSAERPEGSISTLTIQRTEQRDSAMYRCASSYGLAEETQYFGPGTRLLVL.

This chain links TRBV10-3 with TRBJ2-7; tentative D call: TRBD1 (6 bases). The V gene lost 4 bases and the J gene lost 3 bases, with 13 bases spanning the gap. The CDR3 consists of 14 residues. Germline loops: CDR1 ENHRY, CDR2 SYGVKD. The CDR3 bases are TGTGCCATCAGTGCAGGGGCTATAATCTACGAGCAGTACTTC. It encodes CAISAGAIIYEQYF.

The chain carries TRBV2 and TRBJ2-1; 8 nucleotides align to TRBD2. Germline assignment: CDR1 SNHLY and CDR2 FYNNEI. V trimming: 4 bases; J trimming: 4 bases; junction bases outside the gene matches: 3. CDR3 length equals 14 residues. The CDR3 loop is CASSGSGAYNEQFF. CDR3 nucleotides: TGTGCCAGCAGTGGTAGCGGGGCGTACAATGAGCAGTTCTTC. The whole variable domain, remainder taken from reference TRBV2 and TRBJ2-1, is EPEVTQTPSHQVTQMGQEVILRCVPISNHLYFYWYRQILGQKVEFLVSFYNNEISEKSEIFDDQFSVERPDGSNFTLKIRSTKLEDSAMYFCASSGSGAYNEQFFGPGTRLTVL.

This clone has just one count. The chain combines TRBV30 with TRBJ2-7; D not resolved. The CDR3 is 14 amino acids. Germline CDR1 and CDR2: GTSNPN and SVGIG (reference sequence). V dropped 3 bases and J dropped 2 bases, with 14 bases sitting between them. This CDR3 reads CAWRLSSTTYEQYF. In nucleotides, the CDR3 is TGTGCCTGGAGGCTGAGCTCCACGACCTACGAGCAGTACTTC.

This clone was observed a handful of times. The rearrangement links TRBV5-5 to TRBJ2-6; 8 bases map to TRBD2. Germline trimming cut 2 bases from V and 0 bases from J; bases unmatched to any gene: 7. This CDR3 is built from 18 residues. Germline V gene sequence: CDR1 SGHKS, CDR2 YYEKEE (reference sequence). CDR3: CASSLIGGVYSGANVLTF. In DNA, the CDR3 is TGTGCCAGCAGCTTAATCGGGGGGGTTTACTCTGGGGCCAACGTCCTGACTTTC.

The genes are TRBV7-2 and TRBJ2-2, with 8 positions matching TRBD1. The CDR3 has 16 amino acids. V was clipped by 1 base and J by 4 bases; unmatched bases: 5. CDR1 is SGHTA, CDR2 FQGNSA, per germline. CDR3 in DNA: TGTGCCAGCAGCTTAGTTCGCAGGGGGCCCACCGGGGAGCTGTTTTTT. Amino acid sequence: CASSLVRRGPTGELFF. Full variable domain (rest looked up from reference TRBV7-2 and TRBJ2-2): GAGVSQSPSNKVTEKGKDVELRCDPISGHTALYWYRQSLGQGLEFLIYFQGNSAPDKSGLPSDRFSAERTGGSVSTLTIQRTQQEDSAVYLCASSLVRRGPTGELFFGEGSRLTVL.

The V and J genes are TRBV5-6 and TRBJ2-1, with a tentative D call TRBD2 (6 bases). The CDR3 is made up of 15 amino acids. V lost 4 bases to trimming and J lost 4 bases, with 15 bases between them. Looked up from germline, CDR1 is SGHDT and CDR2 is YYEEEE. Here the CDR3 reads CASSLGLSGYNEQFF. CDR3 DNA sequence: TGTGCCAGCAGCCTGGGACTTTCGGGTTACAATGAGCAGTTCTTC.

CDR3 in amino acids: CASSSQAGGQETQYF. CDR3 in DNA: TGCGCCAGCAGCTCCCAGGCAGGGGGGCAAGAGACCCAGTACTTC. The V call is TRBV5-1, the J call TRBJ2-5; perhaps TRBD1 as D (7 bases). V was shortened by 3 bases and J by 2 bases, with 14 bases between the two germline ends. Germline assignment: CDR1 SGHRS and CDR2 YFSETQ. The CDR3 covers 15 residues.

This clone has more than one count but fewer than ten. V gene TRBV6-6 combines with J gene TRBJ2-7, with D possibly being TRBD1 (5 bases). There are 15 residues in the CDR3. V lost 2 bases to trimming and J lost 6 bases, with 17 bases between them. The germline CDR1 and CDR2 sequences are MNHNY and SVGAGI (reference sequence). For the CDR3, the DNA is TGTGCCAGCAGTTACCCAAGGGGTCTTCTGAGCGAGCAGTACTTC. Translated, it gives CASSYPRGLLSEQYF.

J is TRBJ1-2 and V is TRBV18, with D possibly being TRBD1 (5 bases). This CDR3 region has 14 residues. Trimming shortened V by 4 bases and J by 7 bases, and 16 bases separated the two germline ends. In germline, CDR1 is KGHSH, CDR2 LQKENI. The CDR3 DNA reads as TGTGCCAGCTCACTTACCCGACAGCAGGGTGGCTACACCTTC. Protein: CASSLTRQQGGYTF.

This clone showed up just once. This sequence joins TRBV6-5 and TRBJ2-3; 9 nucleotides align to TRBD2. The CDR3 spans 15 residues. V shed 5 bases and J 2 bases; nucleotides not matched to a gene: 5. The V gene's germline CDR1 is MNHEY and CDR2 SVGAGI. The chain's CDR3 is CASSQLAGSTDTQYF. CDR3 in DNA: TGTGCCAGCAGTCAGCTAGCGGGGTCCACAGATACGCAGTATTTT.

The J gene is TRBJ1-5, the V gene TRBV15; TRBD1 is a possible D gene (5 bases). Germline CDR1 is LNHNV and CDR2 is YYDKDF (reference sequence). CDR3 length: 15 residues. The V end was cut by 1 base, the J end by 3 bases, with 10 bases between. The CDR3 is CATSRAGDFNQPQHF. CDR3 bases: TGTGCCACCAGCAGAGCCGGGGACTTCAATCAGCCCCAGCATTTT.

In DNA, the CDR3 is TGCGCCAGCAGTCCCGGGAGAGCGGGAGATACGCAGTATTTT. Translating gives CASSPGRAGDTQYF. The V and J genes are TRBV5-1 and TRBJ2-3; D possibly corresponds to TRBD2 (6 bases). The CDR3 has 14 residues. V lost 5 bases to trimming and J lost 5 bases, with 15 bases between them. Germline loops: CDR1 SGHRS, CDR2 YFSETQ.